These T cell receptor beta chains were read from a single sample in a study of T cell changes during pregnancy in multiple sclerosis. Repertoires were generated with immunoSEQ multiplex PCR, while TCRdb's copy carries only in-frame clones and drops some. The data hold roughly 56,000 clones, with 88% observed a single time. The source was peripheral blood, collected in the first trimester of pregnancy. All receptors come from a female donor with multiple sclerosis, enrolled in a pregnancy study. The CDR3 runs from the conserved cysteine through the conserved F or W. The D gene is left open where the match is weak. Expanded clones get a size class; other rows say once, few or many, or leave the size out.

clone_size: NA; j_call: TRBJ2-1; v_call: TRBV14; d_call: NA; cdr3_aa: CASSQDLAVSSYNEQFF; cdr3_nt: TGTGCCAGCAGCCAAGATTTGGCGGTTAGCTCCTACAATGAGCAGTTCTTC
clone_size: NA; j_call: TRBJ2-1; v_call: TRBV19; d_call: TRBD2; cdr3_aa: CASSIGGGSGYYNEQFF; cdr3_nt: TGTGCCAGTAGTATAGGTGGCGGGAGTGGATATTACAATGAGCAGTTCTTC
clone_size: NA; j_call: TRBJ1-4; v_call: TRBV19; d_call: TRBD1; cdr3_aa: CARRTGVNEKLFF; cdr3_nt: TGTGCCAGAAGGACAGGGGTTAATGAAAAACTGTTTTTT
clone_size: NA; j_call: TRBJ2-1; v_call: TRBV11-3; d_call: TRBD1; cdr3_aa: CASSPKWGTAYNEQFF; cdr3_nt: TGTGCCAGCAGCCCAAAATGGGGGACAGCCTACAATGAGCAGTTCTTC
clone_size: NA; j_call: TRBJ2-7; v_call: TRBV7-2; d_call: NA; cdr3_aa: CASSRQTSYEQYF; cdr3_nt: TGTGCCAGCAGCAGACAGACCTCCTACGAGCAGTACTTC
clone_size: NA; j_call: TRBJ1-5; v_call: TRBV11-2; d_call: NA; cdr3_aa: CASSLEHSTNQPQHF; cdr3_nt: TGTGCCAGCAGCTTAGAGCACAGCACAAATCAGCCCCAGCATTTT
clone_size: NA; j_call: TRBJ2-7; v_call: TRBV27; d_call: NA; cdr3_aa: CASGWGGSYEQYF; cdr3_nt: TGTGCCAGTGGGTGGGGCGGATCCTACGAGCAGTACTTC
clone_size: NA; j_call: TRBJ2-7; v_call: TRBV19; d_call: TRBD2; cdr3_aa: CASKTSGSYEQYF; cdr3_nt: TGTGCCAGCAAGACTAGCGGTTCCTACGAGCAGTACTTC
clone_size: NA; j_call: TRBJ2-4; v_call: TRBV30; d_call: NA; cdr3_aa: CAWEKAKNIQYF; cdr3_nt: TGTGCCTGGGAGAAAGCCAAAAACATTCAGTACTTC
clone_size: NA; j_call: TRBJ1-2; v_call: TRBV10-3; d_call: TRBD1; cdr3_aa: CAISEIDRDYGYTF; cdr3_nt: TGTGCCATCAGTGAAATCGACAGGGACTATGGCTACACCTTC
clone_size: NA; j_call: TRBJ1-2; v_call: TRBV10-3; d_call: TRBD1; cdr3_aa: CAISRQGTASNYGYTF; cdr3_nt: TGTGCCATCAGCCGCCAGGGGACAGCTTCTAACTATGGCTACACCTTC
clone_size: NA; j_call: TRBJ1-2; v_call: TRBV18; d_call: NA; cdr3_aa: CASSVHPRRAGYTF; cdr3_nt: TGTGCCAGCTCAGTCCACCCCCGGCGGGCTGGCTACACCTTC
clone_size: NA; j_call: TRBJ2-5; v_call: TRBV28; d_call: NA; cdr3_aa: CASSLSTAAGETQYF; cdr3_nt: TGTGCCAGCAGTTTATCGACGGCGGCCGGGGAGACCCAGTACTTC
clone_size: NA; j_call: TRBJ2-3; v_call: TRBV27; d_call: NA; cdr3_aa: CASSLRGTDTQYF; cdr3_nt: TGTGCCAGCAGTTTACGGGGCACAGATACGCAGTATTTT
clone_size: once; j_call: TRBJ2-1; v_call: TRBV27; d_call: TRBD2; cdr3_aa: CASTSRRGVVLGNEQFF; cdr3_nt: TGTGCCAGCACCTCTCGTCGGGGGGTAGTTCTTGGCAATGAGCAGTTCTTC
clone_size: NA; j_call: TRBJ2-1; v_call: TRBV25-1; d_call: TRBD2; cdr3_aa: CASSSGLAGDRQFF; cdr3_nt: TGTGCCAGCAGCTCGGGACTAGCGGGAGATCGGCAGTTCTTC
clone_size: NA; j_call: TRBJ2-1; v_call: TRBV7-6; d_call: NA; cdr3_aa: CASSFSGINNEQFF; cdr3_nt: TGTGCCAGCAGCTTTAGCGGAATAAACAATGAGCAGTTCTTC
clone_size: NA; j_call: TRBJ1-5; v_call: TRBV7-2; d_call: NA; cdr3_aa: CASSFDYNQPQHF; cdr3_nt: TGTGCCAGCAGCTTCGACTACAATCAGCCCCAGCATTTT
clone_size: NA; j_call: TRBJ2-7; v_call: TRBV19; d_call: TRBD1; cdr3_aa: CASSWGQGITYEQYF; cdr3_nt: TGTGCCAGTAGCTGGGGACAGGGAATAACCTACGAGCAGTACTTC
clone_size: NA; j_call: TRBJ2-1; v_call: TRBV6-4; d_call: NA; cdr3_aa: CATARGGTYNEQFF; cdr3_nt: TGTGCCACCGCGCGGGGCGGGACCTACAATGAGCAGTTCTTC
clone_size: NA; j_call: TRBJ2-3; v_call: TRBV11-3; d_call: NA; cdr3_aa: CASSSYAGSGDTQYF; cdr3_nt: TGTGCCAGCAGTTCCTACGCCGGTAGCGGCGATACGCAGTATTTT
clone_size: NA; j_call: TRBJ2-2; v_call: TRBV5-1; d_call: TRBD1; cdr3_aa: CASSSRGRAQTGELFF; cdr3_nt: TGCGCCAGCAGCTCCAGGGGGCGGGCCCAAACCGGGGAGCTGTTTTTT
clone_size: NA; j_call: TRBJ2-5; v_call: TRBV7-2; d_call: NA; cdr3_aa: CASSLSSIADMYF; cdr3_nt: TGTGCCAGCAGCTTATCCTCAATAGCGGATATGTACTTC
clone_size: once; j_call: TRBJ2-7; v_call: TRBV18; d_call: TRBD1; cdr3_aa: CASSPPGQVAYEQYF; cdr3_nt: TGTGCCAGCTCACCTCCGGGACAGGTGGCCTACGAGCAGTACTTC
clone_size: NA; j_call: TRBJ2-1; v_call: TRBV7-9; d_call: NA; cdr3_aa: CASSLTAAYNEQFF; cdr3_nt: TGTGCCAGCAGCTTAACGGCGGCGTACAATGAGCAGTTCTTC
clone_size: few; j_call: TRBJ2-1; v_call: TRBV28; d_call: TRBD2; cdr3_aa: CASTRLAGLAGNNEQFF; cdr3_nt: TGTGCCAGCACCCGCTTGGCAGGACTAGCGGGAAACAATGAGCAGTTCTTC
clone_size: NA; j_call: TRBJ2-2; v_call: TRBV6-1; d_call: NA; cdr3_aa: CASRGGGLPVGELFF; cdr3_nt: TGTGCCAGCAGAGGGGGGGGACTCCCCGTAGGGGAGCTGTTTTTT
clone_size: NA; j_call: TRBJ2-2; v_call: TRBV12-5; d_call: NA; cdr3_aa: CASGLDSTNTGELFF; cdr3_nt: TGTGCTAGTGGTTTGGACAGCACGAACACCGGGGAGCTGTTTTTT
clone_size: NA; j_call: TRBJ2-3; v_call: TRBV5-1; d_call: NA; cdr3_aa: CASSFLASGVSADTQYF; cdr3_nt: TGCGCCAGCAGCTTCCTGGCCTCAGGGGTTTCAGCAGATACGCAGTATTTT
clone_size: once; j_call: TRBJ1-1; v_call: TRBV29-1; d_call: NA; cdr3_aa: CSVEVRQNTEAFF; cdr3_nt: TGCAGCGTTGAGGTGAGACAGAACACTGAAGCTTTCTTT
clone_size: NA; j_call: TRBJ2-3; v_call: TRBV2; d_call: TRBD1; cdr3_aa: CASSDGQGTDTQYF; cdr3_nt: TGTGCCAGCAGTGACGGACAGGGGACAGATACGCAGTATTTT
clone_size: NA; j_call: TRBJ1-2; v_call: TRBV7-2; d_call: TRBD1; cdr3_aa: CASSYQGAVAYGYTF; cdr3_nt: TGTGCCAGCAGCTATCAGGGGGCGGTAGCTTATGGCTACACCTTC
clone_size: NA; j_call: TRBJ2-7; v_call: TRBV6-5; d_call: TRBD2; cdr3_aa: CASSYSLAGGSFEQYF; cdr3_nt: TGTGCCAGCAGTTACTCACTAGCGGGAGGATCCTTTGAGCAGTACTTC
clone_size: NA; j_call: TRBJ2-7; v_call: TRBV18; d_call: TRBD1; cdr3_aa: CASSPAGQGAYEQYF; cdr3_nt: TGTGCCAGCTCACCAGCGGGACAGGGTGCCTACGAGCAGTACTTC
clone_size: NA; j_call: TRBJ1-4; v_call: TRBV4-1; d_call: NA; cdr3_aa: CASSQTGRLAEKLFF; cdr3_nt: TGCGCCAGCAGCCAAACAGGGCGGCTGGCTGAAAAACTGTTTTTT
clone_size: NA; j_call: TRBJ2-7; v_call: TRBV30; d_call: TRBD2; cdr3_aa: CAWSDPGGAYEQYF; cdr3_nt: TGTGCCTGGAGTGACCCCGGGGGGGCCTACGAGCAGTACTTC